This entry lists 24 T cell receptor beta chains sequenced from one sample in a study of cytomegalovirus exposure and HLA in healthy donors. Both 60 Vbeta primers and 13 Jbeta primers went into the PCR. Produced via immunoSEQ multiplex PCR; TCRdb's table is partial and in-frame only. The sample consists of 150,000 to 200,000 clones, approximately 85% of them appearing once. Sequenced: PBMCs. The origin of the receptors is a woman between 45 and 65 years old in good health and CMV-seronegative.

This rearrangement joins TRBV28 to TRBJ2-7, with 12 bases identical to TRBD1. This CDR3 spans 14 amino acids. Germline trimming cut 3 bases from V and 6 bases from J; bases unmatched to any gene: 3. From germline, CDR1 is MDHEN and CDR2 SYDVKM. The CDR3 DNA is TGTGCCAGCAGTTTCGGGACAGGGGGCCGCGAGCAGTACTTC. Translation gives CASSFGTGGREQYF.

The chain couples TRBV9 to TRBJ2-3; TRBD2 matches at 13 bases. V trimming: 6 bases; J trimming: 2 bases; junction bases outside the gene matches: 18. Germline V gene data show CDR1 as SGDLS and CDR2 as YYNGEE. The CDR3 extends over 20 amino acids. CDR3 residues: CASTLLVPGLAGLNTDTQYF. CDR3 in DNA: TGTGCCAGCACCCTTCTCGTCCCGGGACTAGCGGGACTGAACACAGATACGCAGTATTTT.

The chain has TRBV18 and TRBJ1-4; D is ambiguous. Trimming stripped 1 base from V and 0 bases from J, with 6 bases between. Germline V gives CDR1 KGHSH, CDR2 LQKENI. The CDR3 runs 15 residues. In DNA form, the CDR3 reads TGTGCCAGCTCACCACTCCAGTCAACTAATGAAAAACTGTTTTTT. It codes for CASSPLQSTNEKLFF.

The CDR3, as DNA: TGTGCCAGCAGCCAAATCCGGGGGGGGCCCCAGCATTTT. Its translation is CASSQIRGGPQHF. The genes are TRBV6-5 and TRBJ1-5; D may be TRBD1 (5 bases). V lost 6 bases and J 9 bases, leaving 15 bases between the germline ends. The germline V gene encodes CDR1 MNHEY and CDR2 SVGAGI. CDR3 length equals 13 residues.

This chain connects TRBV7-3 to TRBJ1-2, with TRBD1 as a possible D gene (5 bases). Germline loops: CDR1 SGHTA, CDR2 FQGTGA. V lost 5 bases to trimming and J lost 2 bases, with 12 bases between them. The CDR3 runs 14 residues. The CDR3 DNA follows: TGTGCCAGCAGCCCCGTGGGGGGGAACTATGGCTACACCTTC. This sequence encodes CASSPVGGNYGYTF.

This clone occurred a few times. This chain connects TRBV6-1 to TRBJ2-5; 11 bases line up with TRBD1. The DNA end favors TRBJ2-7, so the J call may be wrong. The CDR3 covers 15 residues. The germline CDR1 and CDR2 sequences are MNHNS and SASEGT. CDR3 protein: CASRGTGGEGYEQYF. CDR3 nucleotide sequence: TGTGCCAGCAGGGGGACAGGGGGAGAGGGTTACGAGCAGTACTTC.

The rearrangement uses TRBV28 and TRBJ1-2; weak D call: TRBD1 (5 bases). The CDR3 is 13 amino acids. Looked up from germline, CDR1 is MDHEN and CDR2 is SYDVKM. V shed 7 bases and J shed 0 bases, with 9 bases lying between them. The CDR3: CASKAGTNYGYTF. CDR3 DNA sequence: TGTGCCAGCAAGGCAGGGACTAACTATGGCTACACCTTC.

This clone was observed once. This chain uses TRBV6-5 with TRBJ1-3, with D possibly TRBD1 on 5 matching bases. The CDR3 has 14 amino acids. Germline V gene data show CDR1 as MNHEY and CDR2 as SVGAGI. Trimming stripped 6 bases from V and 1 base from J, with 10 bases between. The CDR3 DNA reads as TGTGCCAGCAGCGGGGGTACGTCTGGAAACACCATATATTTT. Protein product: CASSGGTSGNTIYF.

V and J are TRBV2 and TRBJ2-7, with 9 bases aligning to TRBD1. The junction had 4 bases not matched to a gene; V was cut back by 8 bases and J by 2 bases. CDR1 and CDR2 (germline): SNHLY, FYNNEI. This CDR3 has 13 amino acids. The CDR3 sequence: CASHGQGPYEQYF. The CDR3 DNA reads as TGTGCCAGCCATGGACAGGGGCCCTACGAGCAGTACTTC.

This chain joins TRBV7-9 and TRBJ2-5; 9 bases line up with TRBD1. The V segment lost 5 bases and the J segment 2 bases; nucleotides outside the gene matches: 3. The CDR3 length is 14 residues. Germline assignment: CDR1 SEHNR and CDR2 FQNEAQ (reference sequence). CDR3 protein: CASSADRGQETQYF. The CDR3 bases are TGTGCCAGCAGCGCCGACAGGGGGCAAGAGACCCAGTACTTC. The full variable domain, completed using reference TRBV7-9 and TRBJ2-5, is DTGVSQNPRHKITKRGQNVTFRCDPISEHNRLYWYRQTLGQGPEFLTYFQNEAQLEKSRLLSDRFSAERPKGSFSTLEIQRTEQGDSAMYLCASSADRGQETQYFGPGTRLLVL.

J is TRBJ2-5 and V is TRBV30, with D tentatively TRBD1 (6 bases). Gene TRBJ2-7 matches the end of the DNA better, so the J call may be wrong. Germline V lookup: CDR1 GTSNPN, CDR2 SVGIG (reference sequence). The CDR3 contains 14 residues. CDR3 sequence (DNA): TGTGCCTATAACGACAGGCCTCTCTCCTACGAGCAGTACTTC. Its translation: CAYNDRPLSYEQYF.

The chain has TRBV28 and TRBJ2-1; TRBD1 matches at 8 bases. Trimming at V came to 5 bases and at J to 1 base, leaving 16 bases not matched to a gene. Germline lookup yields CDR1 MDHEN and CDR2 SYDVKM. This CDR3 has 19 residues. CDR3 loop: CASSGQTGVRGSSYNEQFF. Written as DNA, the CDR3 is TGTGCCAGCAGTGGTCAGACAGGGGTCAGAGGTTCGTCCTACAATGAGCAGTTCTTC.

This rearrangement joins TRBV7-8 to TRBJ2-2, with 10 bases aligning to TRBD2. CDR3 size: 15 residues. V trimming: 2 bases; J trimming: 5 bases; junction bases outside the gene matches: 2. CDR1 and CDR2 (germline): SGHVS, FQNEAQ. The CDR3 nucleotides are TGTGCCAGCAGCTTAACTAGCGGGAATACCGGGGAGCTGTTTTTT. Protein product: CASSLTSGNTGELFF.

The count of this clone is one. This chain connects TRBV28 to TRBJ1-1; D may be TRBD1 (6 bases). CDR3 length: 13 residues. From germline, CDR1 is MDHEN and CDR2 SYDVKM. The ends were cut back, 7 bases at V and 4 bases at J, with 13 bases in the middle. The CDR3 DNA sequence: TGTGCCAGCAATACAGGGTCCCTCACTGAAGCTTTCTTT. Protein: CASNTGSLTEAFF. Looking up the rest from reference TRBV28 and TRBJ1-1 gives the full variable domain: DVKVTQSSRYLVKRTGEKVFLECVQDMDHENMFWYRQDPGLGLRLIYFSYDVKMKEKGDIPEGYSVSREKKERFSLILESASTNQTSMYLCASNTGSLTEAFFGQGTRLTVV.

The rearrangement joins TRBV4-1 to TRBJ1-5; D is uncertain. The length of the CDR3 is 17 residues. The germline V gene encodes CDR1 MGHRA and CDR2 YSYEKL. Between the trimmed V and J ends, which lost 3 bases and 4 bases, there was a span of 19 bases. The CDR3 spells CASSHPGRDRGNQPQHF. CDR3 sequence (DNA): TGCGCCAGCAGCCACCCCGGACGGGATAGAGGAAATCAGCCCCAGCATTTT.

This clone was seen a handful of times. CDR3 DNA sequence: TGTGCCAGCAGTTACTTGACAGTTAATGAAAAACTGTTTTTT. Its protein product is CASSYLTVNEKLFF. The chain employs TRBV6-7 and TRBJ1-4, with D possibly TRBD1 on 5 matching bases. TRBV6-7 is reported as an ORF; its role is uncertain. With 1 base removed from V and 4 bases from J, the gap between germline ends came to 7 bases. The CDR3 consists of 14 residues.

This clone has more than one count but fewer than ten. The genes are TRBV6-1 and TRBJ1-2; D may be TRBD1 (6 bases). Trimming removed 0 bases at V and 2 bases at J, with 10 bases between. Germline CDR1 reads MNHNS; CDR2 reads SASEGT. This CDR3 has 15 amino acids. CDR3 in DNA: TGTGCCAGCAGTGAAGCCGGACAGCGCAACTATGGCTACACCTTC. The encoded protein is CASSEAGQRNYGYTF.

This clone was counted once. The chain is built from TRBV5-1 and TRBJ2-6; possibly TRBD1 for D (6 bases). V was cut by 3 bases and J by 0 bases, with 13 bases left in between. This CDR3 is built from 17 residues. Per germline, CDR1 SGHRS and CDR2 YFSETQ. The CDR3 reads CASSSTGRSSGANVLTF. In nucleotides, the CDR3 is TGCGCCAGCAGCTCGACAGGACGAAGCTCTGGGGCCAACGTCCTGACTTTC.

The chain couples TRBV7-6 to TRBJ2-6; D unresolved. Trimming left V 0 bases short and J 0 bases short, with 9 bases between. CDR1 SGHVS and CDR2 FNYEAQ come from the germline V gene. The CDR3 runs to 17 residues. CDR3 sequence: CASSLAEKFSGANVLTF. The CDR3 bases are TGTGCCAGCAGCTTAGCTGAGAAATTCTCTGGGGCCAACGTCCTGACTTTC.

CDR3 nucleotide sequence: TGTGCCATCGGGACTAGCGCGGAGACCCAGTACTTC. It is translated as CAIGTSAETQYF. The genes are TRBV10-3 and TRBJ2-5, with 10 bases matching TRBD2. The CDR3 spans 12 residues. CDR1 ENHRY and CDR2 SYGVKD come from the germline V gene. Germline trimming cut 8 bases from V and 5 bases from J; bases unmatched to any gene: 2.

The CDR3 loop reads CASSLGRAGANVLTF. In nucleotides, the CDR3 is TGTGCCAGCAGTTTAGGGCGGGCTGGGGCCAACGTCCTGACTTTC. The chain uses TRBV28 and TRBJ2-6; D is possibly TRBD2 (5 bases). Germline lookup yields CDR1 MDHEN and CDR2 SYDVKM. V was clipped by 2 bases and J by 2 bases, with 7 bases between them. The CDR3 has 15 residues.

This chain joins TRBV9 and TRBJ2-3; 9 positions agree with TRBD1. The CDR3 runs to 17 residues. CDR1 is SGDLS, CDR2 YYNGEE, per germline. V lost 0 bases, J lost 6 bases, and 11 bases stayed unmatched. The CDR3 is CASSVAGRGQGLDTQYF. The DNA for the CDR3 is TGTGCCAGCAGCGTAGCAGGAAGGGGACAGGGACTGGATACGCAGTATTTT.

CDR3 bases: TGTGCCAGCAGTTTACCACCGGGACAGGGGTACAATGAGCAGTTCTTC. It is translated as CASSLPPGQGYNEQFF. The V and J genes are TRBV28 and TRBJ2-1; TRBD1 aligns across 10 bases. CDR1 MDHEN and CDR2 SYDVKM come from the germline V gene. Germline trimming cut 2 bases from V and 4 bases from J; bases unmatched to any gene: 5. CDR3 size: 16 residues.

CDR3: CASSPPLATGVMGANVLTF. The CDR3 bases are TGTGCCAGCTCACCACCACTAGCGACAGGGGTAATGGGGGCCAACGTCCTGACTTTC. The V gene is TRBV18, the J gene TRBJ2-6; D possibly corresponds to TRBD1 (8 bases). The germline V gene encodes CDR1 KGHSH and CDR2 LQKENI. CDR3 length equals 19 residues. With 0 bases removed from V and 4 bases from J, the gap between germline ends came to 19 bases. The full variable domain, in which reference TRBV18 and TRBJ2-6 provide the parts outside the CDR3, is NAGVMQNPRHLVRRRGQEARLRCSPMKGHSHVYWYRQLPEEGLKFMVYLQKENIIDESGMPKERFSAEFPKEGPSILRIQQVVRGDSAAYFCASSPPLATGVMGANVLTFGAGSRLTVL.